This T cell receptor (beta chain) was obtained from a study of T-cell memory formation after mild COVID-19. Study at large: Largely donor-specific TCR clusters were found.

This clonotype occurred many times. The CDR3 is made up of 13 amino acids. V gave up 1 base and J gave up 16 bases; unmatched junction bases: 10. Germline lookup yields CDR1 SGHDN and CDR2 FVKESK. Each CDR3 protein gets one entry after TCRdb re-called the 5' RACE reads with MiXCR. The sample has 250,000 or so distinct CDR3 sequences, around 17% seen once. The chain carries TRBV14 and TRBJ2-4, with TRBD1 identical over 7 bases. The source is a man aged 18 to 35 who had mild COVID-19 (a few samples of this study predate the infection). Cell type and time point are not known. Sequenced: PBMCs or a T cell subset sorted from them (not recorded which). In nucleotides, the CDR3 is TGTGCCAGCAGCCAAGGACAGGGCACCCTCGGATACTTC. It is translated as CASSQGQGTLGYF.